A single sample is the source of the 9 T cell receptor beta chains below, sequenced in a study of cytomegalovirus exposure and HLA in healthy donors. 60 Vbeta and 13 Jbeta primers were used in PCR. Profiling relied on immunoSEQ multiplex PCR, and the TCRdb table lists in-frame clones only, not all of them. Of under 150,000 clones in the sample, about four fifths were seen once. The source material was PBMCs. The receptors come from a woman in her thirties or forties in good health and CMV-seronegative.

The chain couples TRBV6-5 to TRBJ1-2; no clear D gene. Between the trimmed V and J ends, which lost 10 bases and 6 bases, there was a span of 12 bases. The CDR3 contains 11 residues. Germline V gene lookup returns CDR1 MNHEY and CDR2 SVGAGI. The CDR3 nucleotides read TGTGCCACCCAAAAGCCGGATGGCTACACCTTC. Translating it yields CATQKPDGYTF.

The rearrangement joins TRBV5-6 to TRBJ2-2; perhaps TRBD2 as D (5 bases). CDR1 and CDR2 from the germline V gene are SGHDT and YYEEEE. This CDR3 is 15 amino acids long. V was cut by 1 base and J by 0 bases, with 7 bases left in between. The CDR3, as DNA: TGTGCCAGCAGCTTGTCCGGGACGAACACCGGGGAGCTGTTTTTT. It is translated as CASSLSGTNTGELFF.

The rearrangement links TRBV6-1 to TRBJ1-4, with D maybe TRBD1 (5 bases). Germline V CDR1 and CDR2: MNHNS, SASEGT. V was cut by 3 bases and J by 3 bases, with 11 bases left in between. The CDR3 length is 15 residues. Here the CDR3 reads CASSELWGANEKLFF. The CDR3 bases are TGTGCCAGCAGTGAGCTGTGGGGGGCTAATGAAAAACTGTTTTTT.

The rearrangement uses TRBV4-2 and TRBJ2-7, with 9 bases that match TRBD2. The trim removed 3 bases at V and 7 bases at J, leaving 13 bases unmatched. The CDR3 totals 16 residues. Germline assignment: CDR1 LGHNA and CDR2 YNFKEQ. The DNA for the CDR3 is TGTGCCAGCAGCCAGCTGTCAGCGGGAGGATCGGGAGAGCAGTACTTC. This encodes CASSQLSAGGSGEQYF.

The chain uses TRBV29-1 and TRBJ2-7, with a weak D call TRBD1 (6 bases). Trimming pared 7 bases from V and 6 bases from J, leaving 13 bases between. Germline values: CDR1 SQVTM, CDR2 ANQGSEA. CDR3 length: 11 amino acids. CDR3 loop: CSATGLSEQYF. CDR3 nucleotide sequence: TGCAGCGCCACAGGGCTAAGCGAGCAGTACTTC.

This clone was detected once. The chain is built from TRBV7-3 and TRBJ1-1, with D perhaps TRBD1 (6 bases). This CDR3 comprises 15 residues. Germline CDR1 and CDR2: SGHTA and FQGTGA. Trimming pared 5 bases from V and 4 bases from J, leaving 17 bases between. The CDR3 sequence: CASSLARGPGTEAFF. The CDR3 bases are TGTGCCAGCAGCCTAGCCAGGGGCCCCGGCACTGAAGCTTTCTTT.

In DNA, the CDR3 is TGTGCCAGTACTAGGGGCTGGGGCTATGGCTACACCTTC. Amino acid sequence: CASTRGWGYGYTF. The V call is TRBV19, the J call TRBJ1-2, with TRBD1 as a possible D gene (5 bases). The germline CDR1 and CDR2 sequences are LNHDA and SQIVND (reference sequence). V shed 7 bases and J shed 4 bases, with 13 bases lying between them. CDR3 size: 13 residues.

The rearrangement uses TRBV14 and TRBJ1-4, with D maybe TRBD1 (5 bases). Germline assignment: CDR1 SGHDN and CDR2 FVKESK. This CDR3 comprises 14 residues. V dropped 5 bases and J dropped 6 bases, with 13 bases sitting between them. CDR3 region: CASSYGGSDEKLFF. CDR3 DNA: TGTGCCAGCAGCTATGGGGGGTCTGATGAAAAACTGTTTTTT.

The chain employs TRBV5-1 and TRBJ1-1, with TRBD1 matching over 7 bases. The CDR3 sequence is 14 residues long. The junction had 3 bases not matched to a gene; V was cut back by 4 bases and J by 0 bases. Germline V CDR1 and CDR2: SGHRS, YFSETQ. For the CDR3, the DNA is TGCGCCAGCAGCCCGGGGACAGTGAACACTGAAGCTTTCTTT. The encoded protein is CASSPGTVNTEAFF.